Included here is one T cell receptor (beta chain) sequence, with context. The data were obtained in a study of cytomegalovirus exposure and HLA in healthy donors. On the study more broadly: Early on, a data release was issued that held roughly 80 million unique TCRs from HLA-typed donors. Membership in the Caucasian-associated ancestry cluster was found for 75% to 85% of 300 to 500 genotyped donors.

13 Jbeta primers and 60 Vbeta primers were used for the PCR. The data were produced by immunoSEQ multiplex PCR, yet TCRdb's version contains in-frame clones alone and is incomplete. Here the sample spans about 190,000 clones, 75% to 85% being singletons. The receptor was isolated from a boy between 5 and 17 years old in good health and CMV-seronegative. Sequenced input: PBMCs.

CDR3 sequence (DNA): TGTGCCAGCAGCTCCGAAACAGGGAACACTGAAGCTTTCTTT. It translates to CASSSETGNTEAFF. The chain uses TRBV7-9 and TRBJ1-1; perhaps TRBD1 as D (5 bases). CDR3 size: 14 residues. The germline V and J ends were trimmed by 4 bases and 1 base, with 10 bases remaining between them. Looked up from germline, CDR1 is SEHNR and CDR2 is FQNEAQ (reference sequence).